This T cell receptor beta chain was captured by sequencing in a study of T cell responses to AZD1222 COVID-19 vaccine. V shed 8 bases and J shed 0 bases, with 17 bases lying between them. This CDR3 has 16 residues. CDR1 and CDR2 from the germline V gene are MNHEY and SMNVEV (reference sequence). On this clone itself: Its matching antigen is unknown.

Libraries were prepared by immunoSEQ multiplex PCR; TCRdb keeps only in-frame clonotypes and omits some of them. The sample lists roughly 120,000 clones, around 80% occurring once. Study-level results: Unmutated variant regions are reportedly targeted by nearly half of spike-specific TCRs. Donors skewed white British and female; clonal diversity was possibly underestimated. Spike-specific TCR repertoires showed rising breadth and depth after two AZD1222 doses. Dominant at 160-218 and 743-854, vaccine-associated CD4 TCRs also spanned spike.

The V call is TRBV27, the J call TRBJ1-5; D gene ambiguous. The sample consisted of peripheral blood, taken on day 0 of AZD1222 vaccination. The TCR was taken from an adult in good health. The CDR3 bases are TGTGCCAGCCAGACCCGGTGGCAGAATAGCAATCAGCCCCAGCATTTT. Amino acid sequence: CASQTRWQNSNQPQHF.